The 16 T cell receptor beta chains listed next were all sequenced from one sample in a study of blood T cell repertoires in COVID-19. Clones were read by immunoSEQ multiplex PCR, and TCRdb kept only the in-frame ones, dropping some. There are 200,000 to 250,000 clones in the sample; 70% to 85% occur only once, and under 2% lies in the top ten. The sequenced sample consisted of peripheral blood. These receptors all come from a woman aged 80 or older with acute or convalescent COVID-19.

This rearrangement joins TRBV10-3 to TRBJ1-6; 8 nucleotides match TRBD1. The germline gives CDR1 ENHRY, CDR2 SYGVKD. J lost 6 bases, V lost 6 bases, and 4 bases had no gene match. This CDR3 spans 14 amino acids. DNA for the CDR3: TGTGCCATCAGGGGGACAGGTTTTAATTCACCCCTCCACTTT. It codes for CAIRGTGFNSPLHF.

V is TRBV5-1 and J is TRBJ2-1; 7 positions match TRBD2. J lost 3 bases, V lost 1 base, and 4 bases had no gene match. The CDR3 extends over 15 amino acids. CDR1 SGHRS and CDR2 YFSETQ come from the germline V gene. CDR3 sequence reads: CASSLITGGYNEQFF. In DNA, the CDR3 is TGCGCCAGCAGCTTGATAACGGGAGGCTACAATGAGCAGTTCTTC.

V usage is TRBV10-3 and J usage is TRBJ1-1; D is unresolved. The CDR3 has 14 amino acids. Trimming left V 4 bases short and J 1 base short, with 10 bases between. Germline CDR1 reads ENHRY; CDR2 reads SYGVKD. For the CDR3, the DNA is TGTGCCATCAGTGGGCAGGTATCGAACACTGAAGCTTTCTTT. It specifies CAISGQVSNTEAFF.

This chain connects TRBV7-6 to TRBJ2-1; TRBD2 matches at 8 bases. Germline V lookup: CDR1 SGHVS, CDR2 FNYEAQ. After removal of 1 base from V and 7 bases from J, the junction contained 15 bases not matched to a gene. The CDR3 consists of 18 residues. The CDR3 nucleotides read TGTGCCAGCAGCTTAGTGAGTTTTATTCTAGCGGGCCCTAATGAGCAGTTCTTC. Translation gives CASSLVSFILAGPNEQFF.

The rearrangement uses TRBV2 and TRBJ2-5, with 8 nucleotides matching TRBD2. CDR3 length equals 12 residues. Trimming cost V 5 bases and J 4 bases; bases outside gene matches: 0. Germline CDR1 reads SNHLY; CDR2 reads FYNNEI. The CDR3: CASSSGGETQYF. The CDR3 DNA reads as TGTGCCAGCAGTAGCGGGGGAGAGACCCAGTACTTC.

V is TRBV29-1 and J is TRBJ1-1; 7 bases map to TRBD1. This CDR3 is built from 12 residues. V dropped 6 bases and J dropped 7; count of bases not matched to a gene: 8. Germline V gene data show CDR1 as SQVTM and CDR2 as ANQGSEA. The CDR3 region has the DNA TGCAGCGTGTCCTCGGGACAGCTTGAAGCTTTCTTT. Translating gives CSVSSGQLEAFF.

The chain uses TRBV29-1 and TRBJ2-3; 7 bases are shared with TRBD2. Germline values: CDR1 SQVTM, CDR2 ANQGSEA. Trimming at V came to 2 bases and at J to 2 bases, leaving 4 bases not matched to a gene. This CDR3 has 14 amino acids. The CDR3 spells CSVESSGITDTQYF. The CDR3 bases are TGCAGCGTTGAATCTAGCGGTATCACAGATACGCAGTATTTT.

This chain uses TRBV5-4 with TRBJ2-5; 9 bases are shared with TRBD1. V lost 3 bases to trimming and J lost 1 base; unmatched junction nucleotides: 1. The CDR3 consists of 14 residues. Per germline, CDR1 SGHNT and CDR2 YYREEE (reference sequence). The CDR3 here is CASSSTGGQETQYF. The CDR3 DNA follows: TGTGCCAGCAGCTCGACAGGGGGCCAAGAGACCCAGTACTTC.

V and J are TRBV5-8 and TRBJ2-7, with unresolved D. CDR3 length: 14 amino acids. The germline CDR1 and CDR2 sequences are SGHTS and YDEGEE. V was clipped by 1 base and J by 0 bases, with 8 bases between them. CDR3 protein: CASSLYPSSYEQYF. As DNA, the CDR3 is TGTGCCAGCAGCTTGTACCCTAGCTCCTACGAGCAGTACTTC.

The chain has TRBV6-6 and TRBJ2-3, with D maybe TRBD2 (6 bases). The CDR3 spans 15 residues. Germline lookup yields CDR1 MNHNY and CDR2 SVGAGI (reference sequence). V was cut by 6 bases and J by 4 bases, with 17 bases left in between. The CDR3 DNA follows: TGTGCCAGCAGCCCCCCCGGGGGTCGGGCAGATACGCAGTATTTT. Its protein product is CASSPPGGRADTQYF.

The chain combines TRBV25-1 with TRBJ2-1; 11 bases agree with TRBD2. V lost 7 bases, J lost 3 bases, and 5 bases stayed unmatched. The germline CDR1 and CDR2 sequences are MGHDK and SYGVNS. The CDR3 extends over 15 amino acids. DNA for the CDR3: TGTGCCAGCAAAAGAGGACTAGCGGGCTACAATGAGCAGTTCTTC. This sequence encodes CASKRGLAGYNEQFF.

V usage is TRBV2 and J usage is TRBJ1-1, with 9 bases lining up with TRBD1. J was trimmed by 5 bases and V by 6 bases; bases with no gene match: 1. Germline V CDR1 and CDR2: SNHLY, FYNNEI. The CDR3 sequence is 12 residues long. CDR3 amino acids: CASSGQGTEAFF. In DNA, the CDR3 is TGTGCCAGCAGCGGACAGGGGACTGAAGCTTTCTTT.

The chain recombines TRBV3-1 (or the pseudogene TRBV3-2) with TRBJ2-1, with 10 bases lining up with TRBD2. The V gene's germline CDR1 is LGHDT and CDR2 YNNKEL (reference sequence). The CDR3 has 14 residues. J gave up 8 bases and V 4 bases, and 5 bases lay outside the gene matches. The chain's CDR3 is CASSLAGGTDEQFF. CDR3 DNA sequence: TGTGCCAGCAGCCTAGCGGGGGGTACCGATGAGCAGTTCTTC.

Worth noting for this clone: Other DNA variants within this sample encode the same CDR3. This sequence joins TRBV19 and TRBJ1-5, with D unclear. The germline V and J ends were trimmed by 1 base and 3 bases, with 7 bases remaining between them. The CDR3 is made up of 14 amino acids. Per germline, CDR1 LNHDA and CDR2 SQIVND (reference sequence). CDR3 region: CASSIGTVNQPQHF. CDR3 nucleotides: TGTGCCAGTAGTATAGGCACAGTCAATCAGCCCCAGCATTTT.

DNA for the CDR3: TGTGCCAGCAGCCTAATGATAGGGACTGCTGAGCAGTTCTTC. This encodes CASSLMIGTAEQFF. The chain is built from TRBV3-1 (or the pseudogene TRBV3-2) and TRBJ2-1; a weak D match, TRBD2 (6 bases). The CDR3 covers 14 residues. Trimming removed 4 bases at V and 9 bases at J, with 16 bases between. CDR1 is LGHDT, CDR2 YNNKEL, per germline (reference sequence).

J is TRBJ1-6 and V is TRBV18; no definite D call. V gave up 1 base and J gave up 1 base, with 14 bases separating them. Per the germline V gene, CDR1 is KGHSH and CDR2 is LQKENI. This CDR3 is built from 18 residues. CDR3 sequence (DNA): TGTGCCAGCTCACCACGCTTCGGGGATTGGTCCTATAATTCACCCCTCCACTTT. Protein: CASSPRFGDWSYNSPLHF.